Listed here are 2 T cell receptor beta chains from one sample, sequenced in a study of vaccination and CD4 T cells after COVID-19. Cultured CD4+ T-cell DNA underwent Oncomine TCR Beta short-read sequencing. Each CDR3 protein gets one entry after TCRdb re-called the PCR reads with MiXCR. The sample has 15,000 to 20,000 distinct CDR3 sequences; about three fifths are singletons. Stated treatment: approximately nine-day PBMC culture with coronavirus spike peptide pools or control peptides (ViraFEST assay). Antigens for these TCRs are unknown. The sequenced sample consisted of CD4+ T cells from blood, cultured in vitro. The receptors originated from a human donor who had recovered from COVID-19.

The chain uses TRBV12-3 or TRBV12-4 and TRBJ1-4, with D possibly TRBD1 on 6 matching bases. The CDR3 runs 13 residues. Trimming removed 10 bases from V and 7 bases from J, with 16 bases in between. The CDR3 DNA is TGTGCCAACAGCCCCCTACAGGGTGAAAAACTGTTTTTT. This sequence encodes CANSPLQGEKLFF.

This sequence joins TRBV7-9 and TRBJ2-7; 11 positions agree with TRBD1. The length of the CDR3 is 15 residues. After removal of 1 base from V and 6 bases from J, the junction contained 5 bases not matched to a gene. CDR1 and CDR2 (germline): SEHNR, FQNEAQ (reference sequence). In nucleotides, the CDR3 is TGTGCCAGCAGCTTAGGGACAGGGGGCGCGTCCGAGCAGTACTTC. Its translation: CASSLGTGGASEQYF. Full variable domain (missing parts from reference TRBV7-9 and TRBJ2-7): DTGVSQNPRHKITKRGQNVTFRCDPISEHNRLYWYRQTLGQGPEFLTYFQNEAQLEKSRLLSDRFSAERPKGSFSTLEIQRTEQGDSAMYLCASSLGTGGASEQYFGPGTRLTVT.